The next 4 T cell receptor beta chains were all read from a single sample in a study of T cell clonality in common variable immunodeficiency. Only in-frame clones appear in the TCRdb table, and some are missing; sequencing was by immunoSEQ multiplex PCR. This table holds tens of thousands of clones with no singletons; the top ten claim approximately 5.5%. Specimen: peripheral blood mononuclear cells. The origin of the receptors is a person aged 18 to 75 in good health.

This clone was counted at least ten times. The covered CDR3 bases are TGTGCCAGCAGCTTAGCGACAGGGTCCTACGAG. This translates into CASSLATGSYE. The CDR3 as a whole reads CASSLATGSYEQYF. The chain is built from TRBV7-9 and TRBJ2-7; 7 nucleotides match TRBD1. The read stops 3 residues short of the end of the CDR3; the missing end is completed from the germline J gene. The length of the CDR3 is 14 residues. Germline V CDR1 and CDR2: SEHNR, FQNEAQ (reference sequence). The V segment lost 0 bases and the J segment 1 base; nucleotides outside the gene matches: 0.

This clone was seen repeatedly, ten times or more. The read ends 3 residues early relative to the CDR3; the germline J gene fills the gap. V usage is TRBV23-1 and J usage is TRBJ2-7; 7 nucleotides align to TRBD1. TRBV23-1 is known as an ORF, though its function is uncertain. This CDR3 has 14 amino acids. With 6 bases clipped from V and 0 bases from J, the junction kept 5 bases outside the gene matches. CDR3 DNA, as far as it was read: TGCGCCAGCAGAACGGGACAGAGCTCCTACGAG. Translation: CASRTGQSSYE. In full, the CDR3 reads CASRTGQSSYEQYF.

This clone was counted ten times or more. With the read ending 3 residues before the CDR3 end, the germline J gene is used to fill in that end. The rearrangement uses TRBV4-2 and TRBJ2-1; 10 nucleotides line up with TRBD2. J lost 0 bases, V lost 3 bases, and 5 bases had no gene match. CDR3 length equals 17 residues. Germline CDR1 LGHNA, CDR2 YNFKEQ. The CDR3 bases that were read are TGTGCCAGCAGCCATCCCTCTAGCGGGAGCTCCTACAATGAG. Translation: CASSHPSSGSSYNE. The whole CDR3 protein reads CASSHPSSGSSYNEQFF.

Ten or more counts support this clone. The read ends 3 residues shy of where the CDR3 ends; the end is completed using the germline J gene. This sequence joins TRBV2 and TRBJ2-2; the match to TRBD2 covers 13 bases. Losses at the gene ends were 3 bases for V and 7 bases for J; bases not matched to a gene: 5. The CDR3 covers 16 residues. Germline assignment: CDR1 SNHLY and CDR2 FYNNEI. The sequenced part of the CDR3 DNA is TGTGCCAGCAGTGACACTAGCGGGAGGGCAGGCGGGGAG. Its translation is CASSDTSGRAGGE. The CDR3 in its entirety is CASSDTSGRAGGELFF.